These 23 T cell receptor beta chains share one sample of origin, sequenced in a study of T cells in Graves' hyperthyroidism and ophthalmopathy. RNA transcripts provided the source from which TCR beta CDR3 regions were amplified. HTBI primers were the set used in a first-round RT-PCR of the TCR CDR3. TCRdb used MiXCR to reprocess the multiplex PCR reads, holding one entry per CDR3 protein. The table records 730,000 or so distinct CDR3 sequences, 18% of them present only once. Specimen: blood. These receptors all stem from a woman in her fifties or sixties with Graves' hyperthyroidism that later progressed to Graves' ophthalmopathy.

This chain links TRBV5-5 with TRBJ1-3; D ambiguous. The V and J ends lost 0 bases and 0 bases respectively, with 13 bases between them. CDR3 length: 17 amino acids. The germline V gene has CDR1 SGHKS and CDR2 YYEKEE (reference sequence). The CDR3 region is CASSLAVAGVSGNTIYF. As DNA, the CDR3 is TGTGCCAGCAGCTTGGCCGTCGCCGGGGTCTCTGGAAACACCATATATTTT.

This clonotype was observed many times. CDR3 amino acids: CAWSESTGGWYEQYF. CDR3 DNA sequence: TGTGCCTGGAGTGAATCGACAGGGGGCTGGTACGAGCAGTACTTC. This sequence joins TRBV30 and TRBJ2-7, with 10 bases aligning to TRBD1. V lost 1 base and J lost 4; bases outside the gene matches: 7. This CDR3 has 15 residues. The V gene's germline CDR1 is GTSNPN and CDR2 SVGIG (reference sequence).

This clonotype showed up just a few times. The gene calls are TRBV18 and TRBJ2-7, with 9 bases identical to TRBD2. V lost 3 bases and J lost 5; bases outside the gene matches: 5. Per germline, CDR1 KGHSH and CDR2 LQKENI. CDR3 length: 14 residues. CDR3 nucleotides: TGTGCCAGCTCACCTAGCGGGGGCCAACACGAGCAGTACTTC. This encodes CASSPSGGQHEQYF.

This clonotype was detected many times. The rearrangement links TRBV18 to TRBJ2-7, with no clear D. CDR3 size: 14 residues. V dropped 3 bases and J dropped 3 bases, with 12 bases sitting between them. Germline CDR1 is KGHSH and CDR2 is LQKENI. This CDR3 reads CASSPPEGSYEQYF. In nucleotides, the CDR3 is TGTGCCAGCTCACCCCCCGAAGGAAGCTACGAGCAGTACTTC.

This clonotype was detected many times. The chain couples TRBV6-1 to TRBJ1-1; D remains ambiguous. The CDR3 contains 14 residues. Looked up from germline, CDR1 is MNHNS and CDR2 is SASEGT. V lost 5 bases to trimming and J lost 1 base, with 11 bases between them. CDR3 region: CASSYWAENTEAFF. CDR3 DNA: TGTGCCAGCAGTTATTGGGCAGAGAACACTGAAGCTTTCTTT.

The V and J genes are TRBV6-2 or TRBV6-3 and TRBJ1-5, with TRBD1 matching 9 bases. Trimming cost V 5 bases and J 9 bases; bases outside gene matches: 11. Per germline, CDR1 MNHEY and CDR2 SVGEGT. This CDR3 region has 15 residues. CDR3 bases: TGTGCCAGCAGTCCGCGAGTGACAGGGGGTGGGCCCCAGCATTTT. It encodes CASSPRVTGGGPQHF.

This clonotype was counted only a few times. The V call is TRBV19, the J call TRBJ2-3, with 9 positions matching TRBD1. This CDR3 has 13 residues. The V and J ends lost 10 bases and 3 bases, in that order; junction bases with no gene match: 5. Germline CDR1 and CDR2: LNHDA and SQIVND (reference sequence). As DNA, the CDR3 is TGTGCCACTATCGACAGGGGGACAGATACGCAGTATTTT. This gives the protein CATIDRGTDTQYF.

The CDR3 DNA reads TGTGCCAGCAGCTCACCTTGGGACAGGGAGGCCGAGCAGTACTTC. Its translation: CASSSPWDREAEQYF. J is TRBJ2-7 and V is TRBV7-9, with 9 bases fitting TRBD1. Germline V CDR1 and CDR2: SEHNR, FQNEAQ (reference sequence). There are 15 residues in the CDR3. V was pared by 4 bases and J by 6 bases, with 10 bases of the junction left unmatched. Full variable domain (remainder filled in from reference TRBV7-9 and TRBJ2-7): DTGVSQNPRHKITKRGQNVTFRCDPISEHNRLYWYRQTLGQGPEFLTYFQNEAQLEKSRLLSDRFSAERPKGSFSTLEIQRTEQGDSAMYLCASSSPWDREAEQYFGPGTRLTVT.

This clonotype was counted ten times or more. The chain uses TRBV20-1 and TRBJ1-5; 7 nucleotides align to TRBD1. V was clipped by 6 bases and J by 6 bases; unmatched bases: 11. The CDR3 runs 14 residues. Germline lookup yields CDR1 DFQATT and CDR2 SNEGSKA (reference sequence). In DNA, the CDR3 is TGCAGTGCAAAAGACGGACAGGATGGTCAGCCCCAGCATTTT. This codes for CSAKDGQDGQPQHF.

This clonotype was seen many times. The chain links TRBV29-1 to TRBJ2-3; tentative D call: TRBD2 (6 bases). The CDR3 has 14 residues. Germline V gene lookup returns CDR1 SQVTM and CDR2 ANQGSEA. V was cut by 6 bases and J by 5 bases, with 18 bases left in between. DNA of the CDR3: TGCAGCGTGTTCACGGGGGACGGGGAAGATACGCAGTATTTT. This codes for CSVFTGDGEDTQYF.

With regard to this clonotype: The junction does not match germline at one end; this may be a read error. The chain is built from TRBV10-3 and TRBJ1-3; D is unclear. The CDR3 runs to 12 residues. CDR1 is ENHRY and CDR2 is SYGVKD in the germline V gene. Here the CDR3 reads CSSGSSGNTIYF. DNA of the CDR3: TGCTCGTCGGGAAGCTCTGGAAACACCATATATTTT.

The table lists this clonotype with a few counts. The gene calls are TRBV15 and TRBJ1-1; D perhaps matches TRBD1 (5 bases). Germline CDR1 and CDR2: LNHNV and YYDKDF (reference sequence). Trimming pared 0 bases from V and 5 bases from J, leaving 13 bases between. CDR3 length: 15 amino acids. CDR3 in DNA: TGTGCCACCAGCAGAGATCCGGGGCTGGGGACTGAAGCTTTCTTT. This gives the protein CATSRDPGLGTEAFF. The entire variable domain, with the rest obtained from reference TRBV15 and TRBJ1-1, is as follows: DAMVIQNPRYQVTQFGKPVTLSCSQTLNHNVMYWYQQKSSQAPKLLFHYYDKDFNNEADTPDNFQSRRPNTSFCFLDIRSPGLGDTAMYLCATSRDPGLGTEAFFGQGTRLTVV.

There are a few counts of this clonotype. The rearrangement joins TRBV2 to TRBJ1-2, with a tentative D call TRBD1 (6 bases). This CDR3 has 14 residues. Germline CDR1 SNHLY, CDR2 FYNNEI. Deletions cut 4 bases from V and 4 bases from J, with 13 bases between. The CDR3 spells CASSARTAFYGYTF. The CDR3 DNA reads TGTGCCAGCAGTGCCCGGACAGCGTTCTATGGCTACACCTTC.

The chain recombines TRBV7-3 with TRBJ2-3; D possibly corresponds to TRBD2 (5 bases). V shed 1 base and J shed 10 bases, with 12 bases lying between them. The length of the CDR3 is 13 residues. Per the germline V gene, CDR1 is SGHTA and CDR2 is FQGTGA. CDR3 bases: TGTGCCAGCAGCTTAAAGATGGCTAGCCCGCAGTATTTT. Its protein is CASSLKMASPQYF.

This clonotype was found many times. V usage is TRBV18 and J usage is TRBJ1-1, with D unresolved. V dropped 2 bases and J dropped 4 bases, with 8 bases sitting between them. CDR1 KGHSH and CDR2 LQKENI come from the germline V gene. The CDR3 consists of 13 residues. The chain's CDR3 is CASSPTASTEAFF. CDR3 DNA: TGTGCCAGCTCACCAACAGCATCCACTGAAGCTTTCTTT.

This sequence joins TRBV10-3 and TRBJ2-7; weak D call: TRBD1 (6 bases). V gave up 10 bases and J gave up 1 base, with 20 bases separating them. Germline CDR1 is ENHRY and CDR2 is SYGVKD. This CDR3 region has 15 residues. The CDR3 DNA follows: TGTGCCACCCAGGGATCTGGGGGCTTATCCTACGAGCAGTACTTC. Protein product: CATQGSGGLSYEQYF.

The sample holds a few counts of this clonotype. The V call is TRBV29-1, the J call TRBJ2-7, with 8 bases that match TRBD1. The CDR3 contains 12 residues. Germline V CDR1 and CDR2: SQVTM, ANQGSEA. Trimming took 4 bases from V and 7 from J; bases not matched to a gene: 6. CDR3 sequence (DNA): TGCAGCGTTGTGGGCGACAGGGGTGAGCAGTACTTC. Protein sequence: CSVVGDRGEQYF.

This clonotype was picked up a small number of times. V gene TRBV6-5 combines with J gene TRBJ2-5; D is perhaps TRBD1 (5 bases). The V end lost 4 bases, the J end lost 5 bases, and 11 bases lay between the germline ends. Germline values: CDR1 MNHEY, CDR2 SVGAGI. The CDR3 length is 13 residues. The CDR3 is CASSSGNPETQYF. The CDR3 DNA reads TGTGCCAGCAGTTCAGGGAATCCGGAGACCCAGTACTTC.

The J gene is TRBJ2-2, the V gene TRBV6-9; tentative D call: TRBD1 (7 bases). CDR1 and CDR2 (germline): MNHGY, SVAAGI. CDR3 length: 17 amino acids. Trimming stripped 3 bases from V and 0 bases from J, with 14 bases between. In nucleotides, the CDR3 is TGTGCCAGCAGTTACAGTGGGGGGACAGCGAACACCGGGGAGCTGTTTTTT. This gives the protein CASSYSGGTANTGELFF.

This clonotype has ten or more counts. The genes are TRBV12-5 and TRBJ2-5; D is ambiguous. The CDR3 is 11 amino acids. V was clipped by 6 bases and J by 10 bases, with 12 bases between them. Germline lookup yields CDR1 LGHNT and CDR2 FRNRAP. As DNA, the CDR3 is TGTGCTAGTGGAACCCCTCGCGACCAGTACTTC. Translating gives CASGTPRDQYF.

This clonotype was seen a few times. The chain carries TRBV14 and TRBJ2-2; D is perhaps TRBD1 (6 bases). There are 15 residues in the CDR3. Trimming cost V 4 bases and J 4 bases, with 13 bases left between them. In germline, CDR1 is SGHDN, CDR2 FVKESK. The CDR3 DNA follows: TGTGCCAGCAGCCCATGGGGGCTTGTCACCGGGGAGCTGTTTTTT. Translation gives CASSPWGLVTGELFF.

The chain has TRBV9 and TRBJ1-1, with D tentatively TRBD1 (6 bases). V was clipped by 4 bases and J by 1 base, with 29 bases between them. CDR1 is SGDLS and CDR2 is YYNGEE in the germline V gene. The CDR3 loop spans 20 amino acids. The CDR3 loop is CASSPRIGGDILGGNTEAFF. As DNA, the CDR3 is TGTGCCAGCAGCCCCCGGATCGGGGGGGACATCCTCGGAGGGAACACTGAAGCTTTCTTT.

DNA of the CDR3: TGTGCCATCAGTGAAGCGGGACGTCCGATAGAAGCTTTCTTT. It yields the protein CAISEAGRPIEAFF. V is TRBV10-3 and J is TRBJ1-1; D might be TRBD1 (5 bases). V shed 3 bases and J shed 8 bases, with 16 bases lying between them. This CDR3 is built from 14 residues. Per the germline V gene, CDR1 is ENHRY and CDR2 is SYGVKD.